This TCR beta chain was identified in a study of tumor-infiltrating lymphocytes in oesophageal squamous cell carcinoma. This clonotype is categorized as medium-sized. From the PCR reads, TCRdb called clonotypes with MiXCR, one entry per CDR3 protein. This table has under 8,500 distinct CDR3 sequences, about a sixth appearing once. The origin of this receptor is a male donor with esophageal squamous cell carcinoma. Specimen: blood.

CDR3 in DNA: TGTGCCAGCAGCTTTGCTGGCGGGCCCTGGGATGAGCAGTTCTTC. Protein: CASSFAGGPWDEQFF. J is TRBJ2-1 and V is TRBV7-3; TRBD2 is a possible D gene (5 bases). The CDR3 consists of 15 residues. CDR1 and CDR2 (germline): SGHTA, FQGTGA. V lost 3 bases to trimming and J lost 8 bases, with 17 bases between them.